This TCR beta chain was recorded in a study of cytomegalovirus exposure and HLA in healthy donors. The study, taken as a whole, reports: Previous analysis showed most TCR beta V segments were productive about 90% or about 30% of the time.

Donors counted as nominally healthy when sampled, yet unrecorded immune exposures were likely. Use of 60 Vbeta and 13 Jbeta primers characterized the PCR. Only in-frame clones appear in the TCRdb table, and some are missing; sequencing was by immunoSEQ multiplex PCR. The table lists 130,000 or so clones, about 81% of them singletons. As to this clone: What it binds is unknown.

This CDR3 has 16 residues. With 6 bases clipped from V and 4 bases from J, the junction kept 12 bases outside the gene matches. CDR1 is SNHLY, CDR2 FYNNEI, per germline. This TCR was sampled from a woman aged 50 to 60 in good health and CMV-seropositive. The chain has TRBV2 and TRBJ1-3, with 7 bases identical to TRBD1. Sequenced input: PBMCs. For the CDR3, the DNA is TGTGCCAGCAGCGTTATACAGGGGAAGCTGGGAAACACCATATATTTT. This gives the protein CASSVIQGKLGNTIYF.